The rows below give T cell receptor beta chains drawn from one sample of a study of cytomegalovirus exposure and HLA in healthy donors. Produced via immunoSEQ multiplex PCR; TCRdb's table is partial and in-frame only. The data contain 100,000 to 150,000 clones, roughly 89% of them seen just once; the ten biggest clones take up around 1.1%. Sequenced material: PBMCs. These receptors all stem from a young woman in good health and CMV-seronegative. CDR3s include the opening cysteine and the closing phenylalanine or tryptophan. The D gene is left open where the match is weak. Some rows mark clone size as missing; the rest say once, few, many or name a class of expanded clone.

D	size	J	V	DNA	CDR3
.	.	TRBJ1-2	TRBV28	TGTGCCAGCACCATGGGGGGGCCCGGTGGCTACACCTTC	CASTMGGPGGYTF
TRBD2	once	TRBJ2-1	TRBV18	TGTGCCAGCTCACTCCCGGGACTACCAGATGAGCAGTTCTTC	CASSLPGLPDEQFF
TRBD1	.	TRBJ2-5	TRBV4-1	TGCGCCAGCAGCCCGCAGCCGGGACAGGGAGAGACCCAGTACTTC	CASSPQPGQGETQYF
.	.	TRBJ2-3	TRBV11-2	TGTGCCAGCAGCTTCACTACAGATACGCAGTATTTT	CASSFTTDTQYF
.	.	TRBJ1-2	TRBV6-5	TGTGCCAGCAGTTACTCAGACAGCAATTATGGCTACACCTTC	CASSYSDSNYGYTF
TRBD1	.	TRBJ2-7	TRBV10-2	TGCGCCAGCCTCTTTCCGGGACAGGAATTCTACGAGCAGTACTTC	CASLFPGQEFYEQYF
.	.	TRBJ1-1	TRBV7-9	TGTGCCAGCACCCTGGGGGGGGGACCCTTGAACACTGAAGCTTTCTTT	CASTLGGGPLNTEAFF
.	.	TRBJ1-1	TRBV7-8	TGTGCCAGCAGCCGGGGTTTTGGGGTGATGAACACTGAAGCTTTCTTT	CASSRGFGVMNTEAFF
TRBD2	.	TRBJ2-1	TRBV18	TGTGCCAGCTCCCAGACTAGCGGGAGGGTGGATGAGCAGTTCTTC	CASSQTSGRVDEQFF
.	.	TRBJ2-4	TRBV2	TGTGCCAGCAGTGAACGGGAAGCCAAAAACATTCAGTACTTC	CASSEREAKNIQYF
.	once	TRBJ2-1	TRBV7-2	TGTGCCAGCAGCTTAGGAGATATCTCCTACAATGAGCAGTTCTTC	CASSLGDISYNEQFF
.	.	TRBJ2-3	TRBV6-5	TGTGCCAGCAGTCCGGACTGGACGGAGACGCAGTATTTT	CASSPDWTETQYF
TRBD1	.	TRBJ1-2	TRBV11-3	TGTGCCAGCAGCCCCAGGACAGGGGAGGATCACTATGGCTACACCTTC	CASSPRTGEDHYGYTF
.	.	TRBJ1-4	TRBV5-1	TGCGCCAGCAGCTTGGGGCCGGCAGGGCTTGATGAAAAACTGTTTTTT	CASSLGPAGLDEKLFF
TRBD1	.	TRBJ1-4	TRBV15	TGTGCCACCGGGACAGGAGACATCAGGGCTAATGAAAAACTGTTTTTT	CATGTGDIRANEKLFF
TRBD1	once	TRBJ1-4	TRBV11-1	TGTGCCAGCAGCGCGACCGGGACAGGGATTGAAAAACTGTTTTTT	CASSATGTGIEKLFF
TRBD1	.	TRBJ2-1	TRBV5-6	TGTGCCAGCAGCTTACCACCGGGACAGGGGTTCAATGAGCAGTTCTTC	CASSLPPGQGFNEQFF
.	.	TRBJ2-1	TRBV6-4	TGTGCCAGCAGTGATGGGTTGCGGGCCCCGGTGGGAAATGAGCAGTTCTTC	CASSDGLRAPVGNEQFF
.	.	TRBJ1-5	TRBV6-5	TGTGCCAGCAGTTATGGGGGGAGCAATCAGCCCCAGCATTTT	CASSYGGSNQPQHF
TRBD2	.	TRBJ2-5	TRBV4-2	TGTGCCAGCAGCCAAGAGGGTATGGGGGGGCAAGAGACCCAGTACTTC	CASSQEGMGGQETQYF
TRBD1	.	TRBJ1-6	TRBV28	TGTGCCAGTCTCGTCCGGGACAGGGGTTCACCCCTCCACTTT	CASLVRDRGSPLHF
TRBD2	.	TRBJ2-1	TRBV5-1	TGCGCCAGCAGCCCCGGGGGGGTTGGGTACAATGAGCAGTTCTTC	CASSPGGVGYNEQFF
.	.	TRBJ2-3	TRBV5-1	TGCGCCAGCAGCTTGGAGACTCACAAGGCAGATACGCAGTATTTT	CASSLETHKADTQYF
TRBD2	.	TRBJ2-7	TRBV9	TGTGCCAGCAGCCCCGGACTAGCGGGAGTGGAGCAGTACTTC	CASSPGLAGVEQYF
.	.	TRBJ2-2	TRBV7-6	TGTGCCAGCAGCCAAGAACAGGTTCTGAACACCGGGGAGCTGTTTTTT	CASSQEQVLNTGELFF
.	.	TRBJ1-4	TRBV4-3	TGCGCCAGCAGCCAAGGCGAGGTTCCAGACGGAAATGAAAAACTGTTTTTT	CASSQGEVPDGNEKLFF
.	once	TRBJ1-1	TRBV6-1	TGTGCCAGTACCCGACAAGCGGGGGAAAACACTGAAGCTTTCTTT	CASTRQAGENTEAFF
TRBD2	.	TRBJ2-1	TRBV6-6	TGTGCCAGCAAGACGGGGCGGGAGGGGTTCTTC	CASKTGREGFF
.	.	TRBJ1-1	TRBV30	TGTGCCTGGAGTGTACGACATACGGCTTTCTTT	CAWSVRHTAFF
.	.	TRBJ1-1	TRBV6-5	TGTGCCAGCAGTTACTCGAGAGGGTCCAAAAACACTGAAGCTTTCTTT	CASSYSRGSKNTEAFF
TRBD1	few	TRBJ1-2	TRBV2	TGTGCCAGCAGTGAAGCCCCGACAGGGGACGGCTACACCTTC	CASSEAPTGDGYTF
.	.	TRBJ2-5	TRBV11-2	TGTGCCAGCAGCTTAGCATCGTCCGGAGTTGAGACCCAGTACTTC	CASSLASSGVETQYF
.	once	TRBJ1-5	TRBV4-2	TGTGCCAGCAGTGAGGCGGGGTACAGCAATCAGCCCCAGCATTTT	CASSEAGYSNQPQHF
.	.	TRBJ2-1	TRBV27	TGTGCCAGCAGTTTATCAGGGGTCAATGAGCAGTTCTTC	CASSLSGVNEQFF
TRBD1	.	TRBJ1-5	TRBV30	TGTGCCTGGAGCATACCCCAATTGACAGGGAGGATTAGCAATCAGCCCCAGCATTTT	CAWSIPQLTGRISNQPQHF
TRBD1	.	TRBJ1-3	TRBV30	TGTGCCTGGAGTATCAGGGGGCCAATCTCTGGAAACACCATATATTTT	CAWSIRGPISGNTIYF
.	.	TRBJ2-7	TRBV28	TGTGCCAGCAGTTTGATTTTTTCGTGGGAGTCCTACGAGCAGTACTTC	CASSLIFSWESYEQYF
TRBD1	.	TRBJ1-5	TRBV7-9	TGTGCCAGCAGCCAAGGACAGGGGAATCAGCCCCAGCATTTT	CASSQGQGNQPQHF
.	.	TRBJ1-1	TRBV6-5	TGTGCCAGCAATCCAACGGTAGTGAACACTGAAGCTTTCTTT	CASNPTVVNTEAFF
.	.	TRBJ2-4	TRBV7-9	TGTGCCAGCAGCCTCCTAGGGGACATTCAGTACTTC	CASSLLGDIQYF
TRBD2	.	TRBJ2-1	TRBV29-1	TGCAGCTTTAGCGGGGGGGGTGAGCAGTTCTTC	CSFSGGGEQFF
TRBD2	.	TRBJ2-7	TRBV30	TGTGCCTGGGGGCCGGGAGGCCAGCAGTACTTC	CAWGPGGQQYF
.	once	TRBJ1-5	TRBV6-6	TGTGCCAGCAACACCGGGGGGGAGCCCCAGCATTTT	CASNTGGEPQHF
.	.	TRBJ1-2	TRBV5-6	TGTGCCAGCAGCTACAACGGGAATGGCTACACCTTC	CASSYNGNGYTF
.	.	TRBJ2-5	TRBV7-8	TGTGCCAGCAGCTTCGGGGGTGCCATTAGTCAAGAGACCCAGTACTTC	CASSFGGAISQETQYF
.	.	TRBJ1-3	TRBV30	TGTGCCTGGAGTGTAGGGAGGAACACCATATATTTT	CAWSVGRNTIYF
TRBD1	.	TRBJ2-1	TRBV19	TGTGCCAGTAGTATAGCTCGGTCCGGGACAGGGATGAATGAGCAGTTCTTC	CASSIARSGTGMNEQFF
.	.	TRBJ2-7	TRBV6-5	TGTGCCAGCAGTTACGGCGGGAAGGTCTACGAGCAGTACTTC	CASSYGGKVYEQYF
.	.	TRBJ1-5	TRBV5-1	TGCGCCAGCAGCTTAGGAGAAGATCAGCCCCAGCATTTT	CASSLGEDQPQHF
.	.	TRBJ2-4	TRBV14	TGTGCCAGCAGCCACGAAAACATTCAGTACTTC	CASSHENIQYF
.	once	TRBJ2-5	TRBV6-5	TGTGCCAGCAGTTACGGCCAGGGTGGGTCGGAGACCCAGTACTTC	CASSYGQGGSETQYF
.	.	TRBJ2-5	TRBV28	TGTGCCAGCAGTTTGTTCGGGGAAAGAGAGACCCAGTACTTC	CASSLFGERETQYF
TRBD2	.	TRBJ2-5	TRBV6-1	TGTGCCAGCAGTGAAAGGACTAGCGAACAAGAGACCCAGTACTTC	CASSERTSEQETQYF
.	.	TRBJ1-2	TRBV6-6	TGTGCCAGCAGTTACAGTAACAGAATTAACTATGGCTACACCTTC	CASSYSNRINYGYTF
.	.	TRBJ2-5	TRBV30	TGTGCCTGGAGCCCGGGACACGGGCAAGAGACCCAGTACTTC	CAWSPGHGQETQYF
TRBD1	few	TRBJ1-6	TRBV6-5	TGTGCCAGCAGTTACTCAGCAGGGGGCGCATCACCCCTCCACTTT	CASSYSAGGASPLHF
TRBD1	.	TRBJ2-7	TRBV27	TGTGCCAGCAGTAGATGGTCCGGGACAGGGTCCTACGAGCAGTACTTC	CASSRWSGTGSYEQYF
.	once	TRBJ2-3	TRBV30	TGTGCCTGGAGAGAGGGACATTCCTACACAGATACGCAGTATTTT	CAWREGHSYTDTQYF
.	.	TRBJ2-7	TRBV28	TGTGCCAGCAGTGGGGGGACTGAGGCCTACGAGCAGTACTTC	CASSGGTEAYEQYF
TRBD1	.	TRBJ1-2	TRBV5-6	TGTGCCAGCAGCTCGCAGGGGGCAGGCTATGGCTACACCTTC	CASSSQGAGYGYTF